This TCR beta chain was retrieved from a study of identical twins. Comments on this clonotype: The target antigen is unknown.

A universal primer site was incorporated via template switching, and the cDNA contained unique molecular identifiers. TCRdb independently ran MiXCR on the 5' RACE reads; one entry per CDR3 protein. Seen here are roughly 1.6 million distinct CDR3 sequences, under 35% observed once, and the top ten hold approximately 0.25%. Study results and limitations: Out-of-frame alpha sequences that twins shared showed excess low generation probability. Sharing of beta out-of-frame sequences by twins showed a weaker excess. High-abundance cord blood beta clonotypes had fewer insertions; memory repertoires showed none.

CDR3 length: 11 amino acids. The V end lost 8 bases, the J end lost 6 bases, and 8 bases lay between the germline ends. The V gene's germline CDR1 is LGHDT and CDR2 YNNKEL (reference sequence). The specimen was cord blood. J is TRBJ2-1 and V is TRBV3-1; D gene ambiguous. The sequence was collected from a newborn girl in good health. CDR3 protein: CASGRANEQFF. CDR3 nucleotides: TGTGCCAGCGGCAGAGCCAATGAGCAGTTCTTC.